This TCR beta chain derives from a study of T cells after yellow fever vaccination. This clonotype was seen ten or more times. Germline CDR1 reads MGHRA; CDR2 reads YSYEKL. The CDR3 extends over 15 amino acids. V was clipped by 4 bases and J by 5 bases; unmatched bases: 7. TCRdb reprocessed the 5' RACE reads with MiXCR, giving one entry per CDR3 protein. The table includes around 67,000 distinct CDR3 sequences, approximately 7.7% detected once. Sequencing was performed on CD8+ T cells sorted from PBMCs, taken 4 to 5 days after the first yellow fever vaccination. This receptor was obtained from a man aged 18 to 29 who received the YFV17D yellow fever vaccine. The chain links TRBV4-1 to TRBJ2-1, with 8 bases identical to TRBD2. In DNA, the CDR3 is TGCGCCAGCAGCCCATTCGGGGGGGCCGACAATGAGCAGTTCTTC. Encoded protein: CASSPFGGADNEQFF.